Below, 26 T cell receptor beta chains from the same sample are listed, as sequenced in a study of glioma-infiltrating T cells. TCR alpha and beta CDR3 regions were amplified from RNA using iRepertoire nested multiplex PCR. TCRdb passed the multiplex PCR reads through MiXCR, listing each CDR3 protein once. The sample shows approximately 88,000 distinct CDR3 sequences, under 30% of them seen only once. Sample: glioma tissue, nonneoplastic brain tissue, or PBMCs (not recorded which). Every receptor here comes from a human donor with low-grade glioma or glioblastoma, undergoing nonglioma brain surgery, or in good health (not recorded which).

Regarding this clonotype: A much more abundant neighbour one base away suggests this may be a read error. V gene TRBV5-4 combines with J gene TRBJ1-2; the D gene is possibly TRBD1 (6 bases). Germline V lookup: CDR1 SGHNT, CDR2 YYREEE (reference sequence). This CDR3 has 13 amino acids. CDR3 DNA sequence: TGTGCCAGCAGTCAAGACAGGTTCGGTGGCCACACCTTC. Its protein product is CASSQDRFGGHTF.

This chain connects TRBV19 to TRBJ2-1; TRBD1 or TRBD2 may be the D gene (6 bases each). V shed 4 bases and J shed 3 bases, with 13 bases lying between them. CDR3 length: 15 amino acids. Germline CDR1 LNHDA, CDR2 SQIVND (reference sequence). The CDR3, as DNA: TGTGCCAGTAGTAATTTCGGGGGCGGCTACAATGAGCAGTTCTTC. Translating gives CASSNFGGGYNEQFF. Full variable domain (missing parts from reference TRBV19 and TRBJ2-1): DGGITQSPKYLFRKEGQNVTLSCEQNLNHDAMYWYRQDPGQGLRLIYYSQIVNDFQKGDIAEGYSVSREKKESFPLTVTSAQKNPTAFYLCASSNFGGGYNEQFFGPGTRLTVL.

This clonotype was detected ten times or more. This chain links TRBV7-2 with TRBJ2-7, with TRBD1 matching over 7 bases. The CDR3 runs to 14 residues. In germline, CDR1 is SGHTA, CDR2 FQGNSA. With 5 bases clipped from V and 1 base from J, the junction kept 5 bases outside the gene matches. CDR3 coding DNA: TGTGCCAGCAGCGTCCGGGACAGTTCCTACGAGCAGTACTTC. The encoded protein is CASSVRDSSYEQYF.

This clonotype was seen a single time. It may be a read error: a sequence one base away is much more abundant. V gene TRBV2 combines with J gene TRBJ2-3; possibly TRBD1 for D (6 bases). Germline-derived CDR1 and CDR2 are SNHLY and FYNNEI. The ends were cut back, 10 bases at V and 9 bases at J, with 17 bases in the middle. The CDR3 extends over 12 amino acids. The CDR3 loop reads CAIMMTGTTQYF. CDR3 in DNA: TGTGCCATCATGATGACCGGGACAACGCAGTATTTT. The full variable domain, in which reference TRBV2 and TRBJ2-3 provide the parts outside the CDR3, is EPEVTQTPSHQVTQMGQEVILRCVPISNHLYFYWYRQILGQKVEFLVSFYNNEISEKSEIFDDQFSVERPDGSNFTLKIRSTKLEDSAMYFCAIMMTGTTQYFGPGTRLTVL.

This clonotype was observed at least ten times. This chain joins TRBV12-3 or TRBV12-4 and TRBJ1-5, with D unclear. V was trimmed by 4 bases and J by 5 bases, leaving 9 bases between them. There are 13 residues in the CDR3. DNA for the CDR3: TGTGCCAGCAGTTGGGTCTACGATCAGCCCCAGCATTTT. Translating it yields CASSWVYDQPQHF.

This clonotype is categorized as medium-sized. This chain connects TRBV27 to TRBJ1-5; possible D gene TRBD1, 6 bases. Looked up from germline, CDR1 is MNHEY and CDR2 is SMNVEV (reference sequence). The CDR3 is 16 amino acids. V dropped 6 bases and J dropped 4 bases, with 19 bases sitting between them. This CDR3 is CASRTSRGFGNQPQHF. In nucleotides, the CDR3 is TGTGCCAGCAGAACAAGCAGGGGTTTCGGTAATCAGCCCCAGCATTTT.

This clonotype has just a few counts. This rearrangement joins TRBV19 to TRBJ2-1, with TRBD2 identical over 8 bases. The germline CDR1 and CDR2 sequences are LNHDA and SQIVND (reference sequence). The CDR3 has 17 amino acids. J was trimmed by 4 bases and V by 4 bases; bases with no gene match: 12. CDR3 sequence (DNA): TGTGCCAGTAGTAAGCAAAAGGTAGCGGGACCGTACAATGAGCAGTTCTTC. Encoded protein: CASSKQKVAGPYNEQFF.

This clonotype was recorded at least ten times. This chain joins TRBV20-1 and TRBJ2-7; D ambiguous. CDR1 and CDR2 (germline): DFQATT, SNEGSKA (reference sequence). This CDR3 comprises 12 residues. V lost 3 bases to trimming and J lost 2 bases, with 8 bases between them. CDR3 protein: CSASPSTYEQYF. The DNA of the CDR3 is TGCAGTGCTAGTCCCAGTACCTACGAGCAGTACTTC.

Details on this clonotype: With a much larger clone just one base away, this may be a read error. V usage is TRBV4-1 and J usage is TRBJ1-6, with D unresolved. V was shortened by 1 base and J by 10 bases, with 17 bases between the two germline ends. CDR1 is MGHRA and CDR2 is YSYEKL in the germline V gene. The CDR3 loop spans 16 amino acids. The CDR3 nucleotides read TGCGCCAGCAGCCAAGGTCCCAACGTCGGGAGATCACCCCTCCACTTT. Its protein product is CASSQGPNVGRSPLHF.

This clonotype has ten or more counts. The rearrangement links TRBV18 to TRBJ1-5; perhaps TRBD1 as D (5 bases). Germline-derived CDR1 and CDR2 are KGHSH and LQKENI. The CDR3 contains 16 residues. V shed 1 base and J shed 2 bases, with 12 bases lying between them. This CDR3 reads CASSPLGGLGNQPQHF. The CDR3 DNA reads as TGTGCCAGCTCACCACTTGGGGGTTTGGGCAATCAGCCCCAGCATTTT.

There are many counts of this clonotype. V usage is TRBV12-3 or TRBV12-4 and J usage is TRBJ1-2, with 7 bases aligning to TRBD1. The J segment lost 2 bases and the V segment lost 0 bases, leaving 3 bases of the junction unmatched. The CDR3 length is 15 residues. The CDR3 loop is CASSLAGGGNYGYTF. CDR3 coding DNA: TGTGCCAGCAGTTTAGCCGGAGGGGGCAACTATGGCTACACCTTC.

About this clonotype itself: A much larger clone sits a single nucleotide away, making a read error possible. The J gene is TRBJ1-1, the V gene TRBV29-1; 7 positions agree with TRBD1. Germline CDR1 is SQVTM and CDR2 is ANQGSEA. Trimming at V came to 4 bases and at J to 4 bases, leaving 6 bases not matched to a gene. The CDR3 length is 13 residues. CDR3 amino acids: CSVAGTVTTEAFF. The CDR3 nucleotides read TGCAGCGTTGCCGGGACAGTGACCACTGAAGCTTTCTTT.

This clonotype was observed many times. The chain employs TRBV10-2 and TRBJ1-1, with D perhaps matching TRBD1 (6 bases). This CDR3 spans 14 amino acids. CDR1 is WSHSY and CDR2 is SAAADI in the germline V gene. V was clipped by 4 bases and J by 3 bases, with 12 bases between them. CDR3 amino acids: CASSGRGGDTEAFF. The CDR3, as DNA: TGCGCCAGCAGTGGTAGAGGGGGGGACACTGAAGCTTTCTTT.

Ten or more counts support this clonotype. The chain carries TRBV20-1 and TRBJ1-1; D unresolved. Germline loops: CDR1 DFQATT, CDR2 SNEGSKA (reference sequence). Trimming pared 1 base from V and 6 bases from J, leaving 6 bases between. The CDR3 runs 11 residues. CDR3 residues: CSARGGPEAFF. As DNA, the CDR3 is TGCAGTGCTAGAGGCGGCCCTGAAGCTTTCTTT.

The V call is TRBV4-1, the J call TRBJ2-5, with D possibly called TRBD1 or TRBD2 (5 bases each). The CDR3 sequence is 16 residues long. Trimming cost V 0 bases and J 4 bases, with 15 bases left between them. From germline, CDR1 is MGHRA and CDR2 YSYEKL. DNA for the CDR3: TGCGCCAGCAGCCAAGAACCTCATGGGGGAAGAGAGACCCAGTACTTC. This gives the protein CASSQEPHGGRETQYF.

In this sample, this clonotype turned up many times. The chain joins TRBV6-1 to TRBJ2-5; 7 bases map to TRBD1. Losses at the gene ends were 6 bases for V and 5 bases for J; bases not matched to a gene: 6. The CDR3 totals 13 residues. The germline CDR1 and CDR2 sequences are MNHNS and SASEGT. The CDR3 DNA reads TGTGCCAGCAGCCGGACAGGATCGGAGACCCAGTACTTC. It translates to CASSRTGSETQYF.

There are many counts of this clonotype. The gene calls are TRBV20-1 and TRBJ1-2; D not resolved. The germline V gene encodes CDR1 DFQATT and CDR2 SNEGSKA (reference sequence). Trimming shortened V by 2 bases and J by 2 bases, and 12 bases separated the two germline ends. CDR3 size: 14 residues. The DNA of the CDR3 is TGCAGTGCTAGAATAAGGTGGGAAAACTATGGCTACACCTTC. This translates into CSARIRWENYGYTF.

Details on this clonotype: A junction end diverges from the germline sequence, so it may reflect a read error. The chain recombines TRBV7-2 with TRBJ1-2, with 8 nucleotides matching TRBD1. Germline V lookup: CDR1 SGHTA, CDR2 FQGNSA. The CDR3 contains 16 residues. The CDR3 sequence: CAGSFASEDRGYGYTF. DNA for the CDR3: TGTGCCGGCAGCTTTGCGAGTGAAGACAGGGGTTATGGCTACACCTTC.

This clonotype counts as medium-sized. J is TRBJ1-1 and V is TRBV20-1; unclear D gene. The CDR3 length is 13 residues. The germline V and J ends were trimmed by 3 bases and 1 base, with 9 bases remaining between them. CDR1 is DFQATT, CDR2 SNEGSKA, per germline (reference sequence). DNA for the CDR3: TGCAGTGCTAGCCAAAGGGCGAACACTGAAGCTTTCTTT. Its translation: CSASQRANTEAFF.

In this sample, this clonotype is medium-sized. In nucleotides, the CDR3 is TGTGCCAGCAGCTCACCGGACAGTGAAGCTTTCTTT. Translating it yields CASSSPDSEAFF. V gene TRBV7-9 combines with J gene TRBJ1-1, with a weak D call TRBD1 (6 bases). CDR1 and CDR2 (germline): SEHNR, FQNEAQ (reference sequence). This CDR3 spans 12 amino acids. V lost 4 bases and J 7 bases, leaving 10 bases between the germline ends.

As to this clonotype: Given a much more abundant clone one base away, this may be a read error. Here the CDR3 reads CAPSTGRADTQYF. For the CDR3, the DNA is TGTGCCCCCAGCACCGGACGAGCAGATACGCAGTATTTT. V gene TRBV15 combines with J gene TRBJ2-3; D is ambiguous. The CDR3 is 13 residues long. The germline V gene has CDR1 LNHNV and CDR2 YYDKDF (reference sequence).

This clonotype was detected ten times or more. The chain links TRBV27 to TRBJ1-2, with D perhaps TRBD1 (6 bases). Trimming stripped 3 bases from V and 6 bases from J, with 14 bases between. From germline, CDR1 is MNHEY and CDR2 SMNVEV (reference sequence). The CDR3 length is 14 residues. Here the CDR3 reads CASSFNREADGYTF. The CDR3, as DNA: TGTGCCAGCAGTTTCAACAGGGAGGCGGATGGCTACACCTTC.

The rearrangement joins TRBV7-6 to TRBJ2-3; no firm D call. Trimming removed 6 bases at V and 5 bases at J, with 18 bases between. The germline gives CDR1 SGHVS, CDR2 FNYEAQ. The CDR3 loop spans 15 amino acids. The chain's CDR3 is CASRPGRGVRDTQYF. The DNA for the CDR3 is TGTGCCAGCAGGCCAGGACGAGGTGTCAGAGATACGCAGTATTTT.

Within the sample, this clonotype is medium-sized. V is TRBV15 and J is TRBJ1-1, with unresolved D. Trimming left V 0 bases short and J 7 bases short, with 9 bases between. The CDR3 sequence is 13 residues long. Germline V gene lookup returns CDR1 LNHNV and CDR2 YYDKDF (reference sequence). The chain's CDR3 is CATSRDLVSEAFF. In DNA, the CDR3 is TGTGCCACCAGCAGAGATTTGGTGAGTGAAGCTTTCTTT.

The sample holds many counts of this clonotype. The CDR3 region has the DNA TGTGCCAGCAGCTTAGTTTTGGACCCTTATAGCAATCAGCCCCAGCATTTT. Encoded protein: CASSLVLDPYSNQPQHF. The chain employs TRBV7-9 and TRBJ1-5; no clear D gene. The V gene's germline CDR1 is SEHNR and CDR2 FQNEAQ (reference sequence). This CDR3 region has 17 residues. Trimming pared 1 base from V and 0 bases from J, leaving 13 bases between.

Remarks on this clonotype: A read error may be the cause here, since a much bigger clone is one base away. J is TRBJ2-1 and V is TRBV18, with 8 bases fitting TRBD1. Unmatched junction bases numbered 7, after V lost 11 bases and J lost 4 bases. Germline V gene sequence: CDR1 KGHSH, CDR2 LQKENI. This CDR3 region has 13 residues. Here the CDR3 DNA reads TGTGCCGGCGCCCAGGGGGCATACAATGAGCAGTTCTTC. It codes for CAGAQGAYNEQFF.